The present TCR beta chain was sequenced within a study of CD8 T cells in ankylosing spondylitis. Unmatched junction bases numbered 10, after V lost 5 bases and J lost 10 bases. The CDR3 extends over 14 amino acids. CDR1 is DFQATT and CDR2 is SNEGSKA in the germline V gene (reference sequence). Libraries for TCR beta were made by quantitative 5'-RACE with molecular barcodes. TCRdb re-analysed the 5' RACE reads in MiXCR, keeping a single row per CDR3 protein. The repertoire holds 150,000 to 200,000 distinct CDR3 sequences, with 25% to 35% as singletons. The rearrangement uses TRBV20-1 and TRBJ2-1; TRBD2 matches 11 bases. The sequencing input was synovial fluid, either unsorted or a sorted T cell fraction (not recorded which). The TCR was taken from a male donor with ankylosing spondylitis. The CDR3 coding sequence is TGCAGTGCTGGAGGGCTAGCGGGGGGCCAGGAGCAGTTCTTC. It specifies CSAGGLAGGQEQFF.